These T cell receptor beta chains were read from a single sample in a study of T cells in tuberculosis. Here immunoSEQ multiplex PCR was the method, and the copy in TCRdb shows in-frame clones only, minus some. The table shows 55,000 to 70,000 clones, with 80% to 85% occurring only once. Material for sequencing was CD1b-GMM tetramer-negative cells sorted from PBMCs. The receptors shown here come from an adult woman with latent tuberculosis. Each CDR3 is given with its conserved first and last residue. D genes are given only for firm matches. The size entry is marked missing in some rows and otherwise reads once, few, many or a size class.

d_gene | j_gene | v_gene | abundance | CDR3aa | CDR3nt
TRBD1 | TRBJ2-6 | TRBV7-9 | NA | CASSLRGTGGRSGANVLTF | TGTGCCAGCAGCTTAAGAGGTACAGGGGGCAGGTCTGGGGCCAACGTCCTGACTTTC
NA | TRBJ2-1 | TRBV5-1 | NA | CASSGGLINNEQFF | TGCGCCAGCAGCGGAGGACTGATAAACAATGAGCAGTTCTTC
TRBD1 | TRBJ1-1 | TRBV5-1 | once | CASSTTGITEAFF | TGCGCCAGCAGCACGACAGGGATCACTGAAGCTTTCTTT
NA | TRBJ2-7 | TRBV4-1 | NA | CASSLADGTGYEQYF | TGCGCCAGCAGTTTAGCAGACGGGACTGGTTACGAGCAGTACTTC
NA | TRBJ2-7 | TRBV27 | NA | CASSFPRGEQYF | TGTGCCAGCAGTTTCCCCAGGGGCGAGCAGTACTTC
TRBD1 | TRBJ1-1 | TRBV29-1 | NA | CSGTGGSAMNTEAFF | TGCAGCGGTACAGGGGGCTCCGCCATGAACACTGAAGCTTTCTTT
TRBD2 | TRBJ2-1 | TRBV7-3 | NA | CASSFGGPGLAGSHEQFF | TGTGCCAGCAGCTTTGGGGGACCTGGACTAGCGGGGTCGCATGAGCAGTTCTTC
TRBD2 | TRBJ2-2 | TRBV11-3 | NA | CASSRRTSGVYTGELFF | TGTGCCAGCAGTCGAAGGACTAGCGGGGTGTACACCGGGGAGCTGTTTTTT
NA | TRBJ2-7 | TRBV18 | medium-sized | CASSPPNGSSYEQYF | TGTGCCAGCTCACCCCCGAACGGGAGCTCCTACGAGCAGTACTTC
NA | TRBJ1-5 | TRBV5-8 | NA | CASSPSPFVINQPQHF | TGTGCCAGCAGCCCTAGCCCCTTCGTGATCAATCAGCCCCAGCATTTT
TRBD1 | TRBJ1-1 | TRBV5-1 | NA | CASSVAGGNTEAFF | TGCGCCAGCAGTGTGGCAGGGGGTAACACTGAAGCTTTCTTT
TRBD1 | TRBJ2-7 | TRBV2 | few | CASSRQPGQVRGQYF | TGTGCCAGCAGTCGCCAGCCGGGACAGGTACGAGGGCAGTACTTC
NA | TRBJ1-5 | TRBV5-5 | NA | CASSRGSNSNQPQHF | TGTGCCAGCAGCCGAGGGAGCAATAGCAATCAGCCCCAGCATTTT
NA | TRBJ2-5 | TRBV7-9 | NA | CASAHSVGETQYF | TGTGCCAGCGCCCATAGCGTCGGAGAGACCCAGTACTTC
NA | TRBJ1-3 | TRBV7-2 | NA | CASSLGSQRYSGNTIYF | TGTGCCAGCAGCTTAGGTTCCCAGCGGTACTCTGGAAACACCATATATTTT
TRBD1 | TRBJ1-1 | TRBV6-5 | once | CASSYTARGPNTEAFF | TGTGCCAGCAGTTATACGGCGAGGGGGCCCAACACTGAAGCTTTCTTT
NA | TRBJ1-1 | TRBV5-1 | NA | CASSFLSYTEAFF | TGCGCCAGCAGCTTTTTATCTTACACTGAAGCTTTCTTT
NA | TRBJ2-6 | TRBV28 | NA | CASSSPRGADGANVLTF | TGTGCCAGCAGTTCACCCCGGGGGGCGGACGGGGCCAACGTCCTGACTTTC
NA | TRBJ1-1 | TRBV25-1 | once | CASSDDRGGSNTEAFF | TGTGCCAGCAGTGACGACCGGGGGGGAAGCAACACTGAAGCTTTCTTT
TRBD1 | TRBJ1-6 | TRBV7-2 | NA | CASSSRTGRDWSPLHF | TGTGCCAGCAGCTCACGGACAGGGAGAGATTGGTCACCCCTCCACTTT
NA | TRBJ1-5 | TRBV6-5 | NA | CASSGRKDQPQHF | TGTGCCAGCAGCGGGAGGAAGGATCAGCCCCAGCATTTT
NA | TRBJ1-3 | TRBV29-1 | NA | CSVEEQGPRYF | TGCAGCGTTGAAGAGCAGGGTCCCCGATATTTT
TRBD1 | TRBJ1-1 | TRBV6-5 | NA | CASSYSNRGNTEAFF | TGTGCCAGCAGTTACTCGAACAGGGGTAACACTGAAGCTTTCTTT
NA | TRBJ2-1 | TRBV7-9 | once | CASSPGGTAAYNEQFF | TGTGCCAGCAGCCCAGGGGGGACCGCGGCCTACAATGAGCAGTTCTTC
NA | TRBJ2-1 | TRBV6-1 | NA | CASPGVRGNEQFF | TGTGCCAGCCCAGGGGTTCGAGGCAATGAGCAGTTCTTC
TRBD2 | TRBJ2-2 | TRBV15 | NA | CATSSGGGKSGELFF | TGTGCCACCAGCAGCGGCGGGGGGAAGTCCGGGGAGCTGTTTTTT
TRBD1 | TRBJ1-2 | TRBV19 | NA | CASSMFNRGYGYTF | TGTGCCAGTAGTATGTTCAACAGGGGCTATGGCTACACCTTC
TRBD1 | TRBJ1-4 | TRBV6-1 | NA | CASIPGQGMSEKLFF | TGTGCCAGCATTCCAGGACAGGGGATGAGTGAAAAACTGTTTTTT
TRBD2 | TRBJ2-7 | TRBV5-1 | once | CASSFSGSSYEQYF | TGCGCCAGCAGCTTTAGCGGGTCTTCCTACGAGCAGTACTTC
TRBD1 | TRBJ2-1 | TRBV5-8 | few | CASSLEQGALSYNEQFF | TGTGCCAGCAGCCTCGAACAGGGGGCGCTTTCCTACAATGAGCAGTTCTTC
NA | TRBJ1-5 | TRBV18 | few | CASSSGGGGDQPQHF | TGTGCCAGCTCCTCCGGGGGCGGGGGTGATCAGCCCCAGCATTTT
TRBD1 | TRBJ1-2 | TRBV5-6 | NA | CASSLFSGQNNYGYTF | TGTGCCAGCAGCTTGTTTTCGGGACAGAACAACTATGGCTACACCTTC
TRBD2 | TRBJ2-7 | TRBV9 | once | CASSLGTSGRSLNEQYF | TGTGCCAGCAGCCTGGGGACTAGCGGGAGGTCACTCAACGAGCAGTACTTC
TRBD1 | TRBJ1-2 | TRBV7-9 | NA | CASSLVTGTGVNYGYTF | TGTGCCAGCAGCTTAGTCACCGGGACAGGGGTTAACTATGGCTACACCTTC
NA | TRBJ2-7 | TRBV4-3 | NA | CASSHDRFYEQYF | TGCGCCAGCAGCCATGATAGATTCTACGAGCAGTACTTC
TRBD2 | TRBJ2-5 | TRBV5-1 | NA | CASARTSRETQYF | TGCGCCAGCGCTCGGACTAGCAGGGAGACCCAGTACTTC
NA | TRBJ2-7 | TRBV7-2 | NA | CASSFQRTYEQYF | TGTGCCAGCAGCTTCCAGCGGACCTACGAGCAGTACTTC
NA | TRBJ2-5 | TRBV5-4 | NA | CASSLWGSAAQYF | TGTGCCAGCAGCCTGTGGGGTTCAGCGGCCCAGTACTTC
TRBD2 | TRBJ2-2 | TRBV6-6 | NA | CASSYSSGGAGELFF | TGTGCCAGCAGTTACTCGAGTGGGGGGGCCGGGGAGCTGTTTTTT
NA | TRBJ1-1 | TRBV7-6 | once | CASSLRTGTEAFF | TGTGCCAGCAGCTTACGGACGGGAACTGAAGCTTTCTTT
TRBD1 | TRBJ2-1 | TRBV18 | NA | CASSPPTGAGRNEQFF | TGTGCCAGCTCACCACCGACAGGGGCGGGAAGAAATGAGCAGTTCTTC
TRBD2 | TRBJ2-7 | TRBV5-1 | NA | CASTRLAGGPGSYEQYF | TGCGCCAGCACTCGACTAGCGGGGGGCCCTGGCTCCTACGAGCAGTACTTC
TRBD1 | TRBJ1-2 | TRBV19 | NA | CASSSGQWGGYTF | TGTGCCAGTAGCTCGGGACAGTGGGGAGGCTACACCTTC
TRBD1 | TRBJ1-2 | TRBV19 | NA | CASSIGQGQGYGYTF | TGTGCCAGTAGTATCGGACAGGGTCAGGGCTATGGCTACACCTTC
NA | TRBJ2-2 | TRBV7-2 | NA | CASIITISGELFF | TGTGCCAGCATCATCACAATCTCCGGGGAGCTGTTTTTT